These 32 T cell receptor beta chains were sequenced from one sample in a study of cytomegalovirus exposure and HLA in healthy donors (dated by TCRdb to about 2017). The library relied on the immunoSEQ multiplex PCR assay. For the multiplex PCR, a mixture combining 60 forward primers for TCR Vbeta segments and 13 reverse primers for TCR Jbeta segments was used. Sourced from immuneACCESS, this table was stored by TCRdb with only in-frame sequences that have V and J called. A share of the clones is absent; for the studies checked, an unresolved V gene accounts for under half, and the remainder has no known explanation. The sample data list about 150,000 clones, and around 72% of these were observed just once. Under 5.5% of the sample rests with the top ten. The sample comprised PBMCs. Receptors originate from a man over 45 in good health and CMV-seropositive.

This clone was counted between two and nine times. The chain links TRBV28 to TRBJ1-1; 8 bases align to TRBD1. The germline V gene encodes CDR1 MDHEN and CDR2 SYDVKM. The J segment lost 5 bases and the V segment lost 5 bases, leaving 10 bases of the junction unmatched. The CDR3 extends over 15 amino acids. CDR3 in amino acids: CASSPNRGVGTEAFF. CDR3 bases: TGTGCCAGCAGTCCTAACAGGGGGGTAGGAACTGAAGCTTTCTTT. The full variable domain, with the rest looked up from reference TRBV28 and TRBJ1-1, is DVKVTQSSRYLVKRTGEKVFLECVQDMDHENMFWYRQDPGLGLRLIYFSYDVKMKEKGDIPEGYSVSREKKERFSLILESASTNQTSMYLCASSPNRGVGTEAFFGQGTRLTVV.

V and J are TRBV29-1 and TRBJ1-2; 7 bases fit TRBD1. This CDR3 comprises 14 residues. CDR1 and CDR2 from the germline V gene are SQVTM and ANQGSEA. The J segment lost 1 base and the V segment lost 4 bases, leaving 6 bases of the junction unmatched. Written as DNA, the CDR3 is TGCAGCGTTGCCGTGACAGGGCTTAACTATGGCTACACCTTC. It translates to CSVAVTGLNYGYTF.

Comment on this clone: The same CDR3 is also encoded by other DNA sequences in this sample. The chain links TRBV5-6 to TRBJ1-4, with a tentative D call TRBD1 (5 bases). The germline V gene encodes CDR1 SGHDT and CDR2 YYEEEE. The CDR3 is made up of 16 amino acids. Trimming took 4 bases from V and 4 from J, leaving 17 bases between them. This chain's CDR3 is CASSAGFRALNEKLFF. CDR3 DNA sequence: TGTGCCAGCAGCGCGGGATTCAGGGCCCTTAATGAAAAACTGTTTTTT.

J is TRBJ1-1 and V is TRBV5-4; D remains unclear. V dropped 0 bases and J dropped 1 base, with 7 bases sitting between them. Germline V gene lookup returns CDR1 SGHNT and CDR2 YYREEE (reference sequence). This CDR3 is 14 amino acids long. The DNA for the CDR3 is TGTGCCAGCAGCTTGGGGGGAGGGAACACTGAAGCTTTCTTT. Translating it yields CASSLGGGNTEAFF.

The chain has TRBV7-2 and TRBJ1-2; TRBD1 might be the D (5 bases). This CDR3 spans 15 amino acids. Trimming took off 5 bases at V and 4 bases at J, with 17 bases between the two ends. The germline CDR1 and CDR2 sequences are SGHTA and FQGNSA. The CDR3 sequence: CASSPQDGGSYGYTF. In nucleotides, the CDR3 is TGTGCCAGCAGCCCGCAGGACGGGGGAAGCTATGGCTACACCTTC.

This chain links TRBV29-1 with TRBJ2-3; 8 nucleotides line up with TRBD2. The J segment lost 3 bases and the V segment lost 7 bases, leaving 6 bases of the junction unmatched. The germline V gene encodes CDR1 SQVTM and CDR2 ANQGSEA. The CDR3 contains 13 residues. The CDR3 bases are TGCAGCGCCCGGGGGGGGTGGACAGATACGCAGTATTTT. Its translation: CSARGGWTDTQYF.

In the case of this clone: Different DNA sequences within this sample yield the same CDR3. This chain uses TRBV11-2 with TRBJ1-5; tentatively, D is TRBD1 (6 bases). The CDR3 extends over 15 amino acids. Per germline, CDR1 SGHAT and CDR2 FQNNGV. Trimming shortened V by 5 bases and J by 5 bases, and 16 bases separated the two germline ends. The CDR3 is CASSLTAGGHQPQHF. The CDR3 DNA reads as TGTGCCAGCAGCCTAACCGCGGGGGGGCATCAGCCCCAGCATTTT.

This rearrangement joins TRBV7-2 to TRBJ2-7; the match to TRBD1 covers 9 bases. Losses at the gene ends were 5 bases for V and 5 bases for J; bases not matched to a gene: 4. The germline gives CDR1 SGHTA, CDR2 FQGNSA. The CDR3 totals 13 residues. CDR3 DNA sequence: TGTGCCAGCAGCCGGGACAGGGAGGACGAGCAGTACTTC. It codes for CASSRDREDEQYF.

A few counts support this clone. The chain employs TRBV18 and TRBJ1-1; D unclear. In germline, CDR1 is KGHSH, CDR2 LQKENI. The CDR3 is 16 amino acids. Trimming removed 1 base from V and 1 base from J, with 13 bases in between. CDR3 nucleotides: TGTGCCAGCTCACCACGACTTACCGAGAAGAACACTGAAGCTTTCTTT. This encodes CASSPRLTEKNTEAFF.

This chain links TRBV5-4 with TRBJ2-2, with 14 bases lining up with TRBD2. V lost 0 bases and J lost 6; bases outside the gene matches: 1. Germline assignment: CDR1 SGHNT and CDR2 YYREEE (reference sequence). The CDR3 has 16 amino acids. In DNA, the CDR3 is TGTGCCAGCAGCTTGGGACTAGCGGGGGGGTCCGGGGAGCTGTTTTTT. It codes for CASSLGLAGGSGELFF.

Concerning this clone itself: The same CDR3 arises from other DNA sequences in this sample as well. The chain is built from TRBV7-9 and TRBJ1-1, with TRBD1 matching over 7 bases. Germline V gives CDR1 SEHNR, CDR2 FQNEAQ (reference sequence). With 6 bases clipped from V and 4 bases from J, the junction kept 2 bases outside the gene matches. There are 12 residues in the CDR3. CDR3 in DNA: TGTGCCAGCAGTCCAGGGGGCACTGAAGCTTTCTTT. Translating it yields CASSPGGTEAFF.

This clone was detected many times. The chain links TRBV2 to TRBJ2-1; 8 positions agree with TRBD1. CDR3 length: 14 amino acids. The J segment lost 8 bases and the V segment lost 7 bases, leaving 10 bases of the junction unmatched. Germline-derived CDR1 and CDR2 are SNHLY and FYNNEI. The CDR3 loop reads CASTQGAVVDEQFF. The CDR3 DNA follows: TGTGCCAGCACGCAGGGGGCGGTGGTGGATGAGCAGTTCTTC. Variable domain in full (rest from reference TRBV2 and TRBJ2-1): EPEVTQTPSHQVTQMGQEVILRCVPISNHLYFYWYRQILGQKVEFLVSFYNNEISEKSEIFDDQFSVERPDGSNFTLKIRSTKLEDSAMYFCASTQGAVVDEQFFGPGTRLTVL.

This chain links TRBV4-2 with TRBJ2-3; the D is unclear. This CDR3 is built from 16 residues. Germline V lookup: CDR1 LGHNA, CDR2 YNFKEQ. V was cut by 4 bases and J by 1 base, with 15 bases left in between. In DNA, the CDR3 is TGTGCCAGCAGCCTTGGGCAGGTTGGGCGCACAGATACGCAGTATTTT. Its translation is CASSLGQVGRTDTQYF.

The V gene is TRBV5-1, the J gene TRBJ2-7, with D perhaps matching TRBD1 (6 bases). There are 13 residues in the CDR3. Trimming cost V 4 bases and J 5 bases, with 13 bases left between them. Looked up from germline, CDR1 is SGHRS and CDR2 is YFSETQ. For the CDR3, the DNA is TGCGCCAGCAGCCCTGGCCACAGGGACGAGCAGTACTTC. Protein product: CASSPGHRDEQYF.

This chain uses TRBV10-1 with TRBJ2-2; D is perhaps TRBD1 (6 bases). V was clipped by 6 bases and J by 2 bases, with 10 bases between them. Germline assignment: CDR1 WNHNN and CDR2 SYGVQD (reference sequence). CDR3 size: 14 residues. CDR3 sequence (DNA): TGCGCCAGCAGGAGGGACATAAACACCGGGGAGCTGTTTTTT. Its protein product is CASRRDINTGELFF.

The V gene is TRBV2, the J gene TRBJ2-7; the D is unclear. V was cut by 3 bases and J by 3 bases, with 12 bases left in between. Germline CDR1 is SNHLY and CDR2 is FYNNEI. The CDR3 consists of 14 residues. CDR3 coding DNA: TGTGCCAGCAGTGATGATAGCTCCATCTACGAGCAGTACTTC. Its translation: CASSDDSSIYEQYF.

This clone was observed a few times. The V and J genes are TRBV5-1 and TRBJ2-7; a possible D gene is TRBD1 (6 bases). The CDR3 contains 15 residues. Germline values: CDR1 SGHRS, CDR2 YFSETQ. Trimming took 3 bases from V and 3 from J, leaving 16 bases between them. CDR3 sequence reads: CASSYDRTDLYEQYF. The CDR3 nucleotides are TGCGCCAGCAGCTACGACAGGACTGATCTCTACGAGCAGTACTTC.

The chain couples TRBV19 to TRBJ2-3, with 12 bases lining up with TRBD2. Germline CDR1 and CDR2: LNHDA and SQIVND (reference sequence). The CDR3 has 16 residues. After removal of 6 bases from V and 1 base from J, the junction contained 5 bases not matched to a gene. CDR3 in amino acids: CASRSLAGGRTDTQYF. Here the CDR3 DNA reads TGTGCCAGTAGGTCACTAGCGGGGGGCCGCACAGATACGCAGTATTTT.

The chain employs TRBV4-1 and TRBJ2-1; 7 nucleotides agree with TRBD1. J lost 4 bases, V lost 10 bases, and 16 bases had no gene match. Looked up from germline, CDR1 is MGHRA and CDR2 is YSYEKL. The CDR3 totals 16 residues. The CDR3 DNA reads TGCGCCAACAGGCGAGCCCCCGGACAGGATTACAATGAGCAGTTCTTC. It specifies CANRRAPGQDYNEQFF.

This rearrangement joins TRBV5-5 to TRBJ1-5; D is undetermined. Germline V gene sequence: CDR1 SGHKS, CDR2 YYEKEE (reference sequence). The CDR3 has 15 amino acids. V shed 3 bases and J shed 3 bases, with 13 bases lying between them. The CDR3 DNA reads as TGTGCCAGCAGCTATTCAGGTCACAACAATCAGCCCCAGCATTTT. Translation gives CASSYSGHNNQPQHF.

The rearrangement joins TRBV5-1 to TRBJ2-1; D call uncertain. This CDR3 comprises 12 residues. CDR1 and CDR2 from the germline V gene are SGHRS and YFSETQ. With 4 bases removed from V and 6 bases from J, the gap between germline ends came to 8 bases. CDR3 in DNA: TGCGCCAGCAGCCCTCCCGGCAATGAGCAGTTCTTC. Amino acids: CASSPPGNEQFF.

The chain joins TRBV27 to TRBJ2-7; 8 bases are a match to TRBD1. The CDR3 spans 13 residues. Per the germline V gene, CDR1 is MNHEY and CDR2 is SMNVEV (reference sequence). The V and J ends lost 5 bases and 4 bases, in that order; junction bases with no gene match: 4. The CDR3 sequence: CASSIGQGYEQYF. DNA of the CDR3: TGTGCCAGCAGTATCGGACAGGGATACGAGCAGTACTTC.

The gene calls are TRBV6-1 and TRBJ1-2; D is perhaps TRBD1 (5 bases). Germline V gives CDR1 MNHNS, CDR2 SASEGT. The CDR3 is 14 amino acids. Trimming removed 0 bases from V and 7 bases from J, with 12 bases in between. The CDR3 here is CASSEAPGMGGYTF. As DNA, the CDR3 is TGTGCCAGCAGTGAAGCGCCAGGGATGGGTGGCTACACCTTC.

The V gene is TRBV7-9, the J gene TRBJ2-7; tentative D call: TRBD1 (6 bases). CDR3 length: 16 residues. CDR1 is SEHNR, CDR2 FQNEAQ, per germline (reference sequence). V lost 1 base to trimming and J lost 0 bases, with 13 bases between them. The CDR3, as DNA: TGTGCCAGCAGCTTAGTAAGGGGGTTTAGCTCCTACGAGCAGTACTTC. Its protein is CASSLVRGFSSYEQYF.

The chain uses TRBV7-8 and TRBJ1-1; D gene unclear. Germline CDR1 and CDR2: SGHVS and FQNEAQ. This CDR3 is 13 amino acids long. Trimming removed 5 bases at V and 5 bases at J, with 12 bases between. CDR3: CASSASGRTEAFF. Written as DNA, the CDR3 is TGTGCCAGCAGCGCCAGCGGGCGAACTGAAGCTTTCTTT.

For the CDR3, the DNA is TGTGCCAGCAGCTTAGCGTTATATACAGGATATGGCTACACCTTC. Translation gives CASSLALYTGYGYTF. This chain uses TRBV7-9 with TRBJ1-2; weak D call: TRBD1 (5 bases). Germline V CDR1 and CDR2: SEHNR, FQNEAQ (reference sequence). The CDR3 length is 15 residues. Trimming took 0 bases from V and 5 from J, leaving 13 bases between them.

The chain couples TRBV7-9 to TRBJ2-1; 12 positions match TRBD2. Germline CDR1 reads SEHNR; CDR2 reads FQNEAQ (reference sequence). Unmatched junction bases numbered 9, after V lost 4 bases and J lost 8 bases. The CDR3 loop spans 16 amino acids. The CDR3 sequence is CASSSPLTSGSYEQFF. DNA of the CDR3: TGTGCCAGCAGCTCTCCCCTGACTAGCGGGAGTTATGAGCAGTTCTTC.

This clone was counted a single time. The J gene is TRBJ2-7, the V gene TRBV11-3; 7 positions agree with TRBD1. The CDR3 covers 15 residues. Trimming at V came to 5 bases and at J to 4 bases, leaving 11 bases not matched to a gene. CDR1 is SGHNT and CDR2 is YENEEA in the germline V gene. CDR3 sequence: CASSPGEDRYYEQYF. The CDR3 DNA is TGTGCCAGCAGCCCCGGCGAGGACAGGTATTACGAGCAGTACTTC.

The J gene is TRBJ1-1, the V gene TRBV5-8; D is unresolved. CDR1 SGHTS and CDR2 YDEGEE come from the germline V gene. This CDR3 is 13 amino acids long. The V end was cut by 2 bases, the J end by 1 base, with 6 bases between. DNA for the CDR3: TGTGCCAGCAGCTTTACGGGGAACACTGAAGCTTTCTTT. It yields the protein CASSFTGNTEAFF.

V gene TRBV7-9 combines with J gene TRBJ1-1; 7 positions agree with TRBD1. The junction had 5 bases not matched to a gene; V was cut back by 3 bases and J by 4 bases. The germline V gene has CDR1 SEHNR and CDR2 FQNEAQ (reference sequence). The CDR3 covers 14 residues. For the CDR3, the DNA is TGTGCCAGCAGCTTTAGCGACAGGGCCACTGAAGCTTTCTTT. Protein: CASSFSDRATEAFF.

The CDR3 loop reads CAWSVPLDKAHQPQHF. In nucleotides, the CDR3 is TGTGCCTGGAGTGTCCCCTTGGACAAGGCCCATCAGCCCCAGCATTTT. J is TRBJ1-5 and V is TRBV30, with D possibly matching TRBD1 (5 bases). V lost 0 bases and J 5 bases, leaving 17 bases between the germline ends. Germline CDR1 GTSNPN, CDR2 SVGIG (reference sequence). The length of the CDR3 is 16 residues.

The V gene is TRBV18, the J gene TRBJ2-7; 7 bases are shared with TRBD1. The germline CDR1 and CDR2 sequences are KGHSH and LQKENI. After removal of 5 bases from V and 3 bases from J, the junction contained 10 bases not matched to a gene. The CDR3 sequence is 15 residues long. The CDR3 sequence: CASSSKDRAGYEQYF. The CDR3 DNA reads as TGTGCCAGCTCATCCAAAGACAGGGCAGGCTACGAGCAGTACTTC. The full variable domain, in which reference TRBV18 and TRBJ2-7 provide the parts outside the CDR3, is NAGVMQNPRHLVRRRGQEARLRCSPMKGHSHVYWYRQLPEEGLKFMVYLQKENIIDESGMPKERFSAEFPKEGPSILRIQQVVRGDSAAYFCASSSKDRAGYEQYFGPGTRLTVT.